This entry lists 23 T cell receptor beta chains sequenced from one sample in a study of shared clonotypes between healthy human individuals. Measured with immunoSEQ multiplex PCR; TCRdb has only the in-frame clones, and not every one. The data contain some 2.1 million clones, roughly 94% of them singletons. Sequences were obtained from naive CD4+ T cells sorted from blood. As for subset: CD45RA+ positively selected. Receptors originate from a man aged 18 to 29 in good health.

The chain has TRBV7-9 and TRBJ1-2; 8 bases map to TRBD1. The CDR3 is 14 amino acids. Trimming at V came to 4 bases and at J to 1 base, leaving 2 bases not matched to a gene. Germline V gives CDR1 SEHNR, CDR2 FQNEAQ (reference sequence). The CDR3 region is CASSSTGDNYGYTF. The DNA of the CDR3 is TGTGCCAGCAGCTCGACAGGGGATAACTATGGCTACACCTTC.

Note on this clone: The junction differs from germline at one of its ends, possibly a read error. The gene calls are TRBV7-7 and TRBJ2-5; D possibly corresponds to TRBD2 (5 bases). Per the germline V gene, CDR1 is SSHAT and CDR2 is FNYEAQ (reference sequence). The length of the CDR3 is 13 residues. Written as DNA, the CDR3 is TGTGCTAGCAGCTTCGGGGTGGAAGAGACCCAGTACTTC. It translates to CASSFGVEETQYF.

The V gene is TRBV27, the J gene TRBJ2-7; 8 nucleotides line up with TRBD2. Germline V gene data show CDR1 as MNHEY and CDR2 as SMNVEV (reference sequence). The CDR3 is 14 residues long. After removal of 4 bases from V and 3 bases from J, the junction contained 5 bases not matched to a gene. The CDR3 DNA reads TGTGCCAGCAGTTCCGGGACTAGTTTCTACGAGCAGTACTTC. As protein: CASSSGTSFYEQYF.

This rearrangement joins TRBV11-2 to TRBJ2-6; no clear D gene. Trimming cost V 3 bases and J 2 bases, with 5 bases left between them. The CDR3 spans 14 residues. Germline V gene sequence: CDR1 SGHAT, CDR2 FQNNGV. The CDR3, as DNA: TGTGCCAGCAGCTTCCGAGCTGGGGCCAACGTCCTGACTTTC. The encoded protein is CASSFRAGANVLTF.

A few counts support this clone. The chain links TRBV25-1 to TRBJ1-1; TRBD1 aligns across 12 bases. The CDR3 runs 16 residues. Germline values: CDR1 MGHDK, CDR2 SYGVNS. V lost 5 bases and J lost 4; bases outside the gene matches: 8. The CDR3 sequence: CASSPRDRGLGTEAFF. DNA for the CDR3: TGTGCCAGCAGTCCCCGGGACAGGGGGCTGGGCACTGAAGCTTTCTTT.

The J gene is TRBJ1-2, the V gene TRBV4-2, with D unclear. This CDR3 is built from 10 residues. V was clipped by 9 bases and J by 10 bases, with 12 bases between them. Germline CDR1 reads LGHNA; CDR2 reads YNFKEQ. As DNA, the CDR3 is TGTGCCAGTTGGTTGGTCGCCTACACCTTC. Protein sequence: CASWLVAYTF.

The V and J genes are TRBV6-6 and TRBJ2-7; D remains ambiguous. The germline V gene encodes CDR1 MNHNY and CDR2 SVGAGI (reference sequence). This CDR3 contains 12 residues. The V end was cut by 6 bases, the J end by 3 bases, with 9 bases between. This chain's CDR3 is CASRIGLYEQYF. Here the CDR3 DNA reads TGTGCCAGCAGGATTGGCCTCTACGAGCAGTACTTC.

The rearrangement links TRBV28 to TRBJ1-6; D is perhaps TRBD1 (6 bases). V lost 9 bases to trimming and J lost 4 bases, with 13 bases between them. The CDR3 length is 14 residues. Germline CDR1 is MDHEN and CDR2 is SYDVKM. For the CDR3, the DNA is TGTGCCAGTAAACAGGGTCCGTATAATTCACCCCTCCACTTT. The encoded protein is CASKQGPYNSPLHF. Variable domain in full (rest from reference TRBV28 and TRBJ1-6): DVKVTQSSRYLVKRTGEKVFLECVQDMDHENMFWYRQDPGLGLRLIYFSYDVKMKEKGDIPEGYSVSREKKERFSLILESASTNQTSMYLCASKQGPYNSPLHFGNGTRLTVT.

V and J are TRBV9 and TRBJ2-5; 7 bases map to TRBD2. Trimming removed 4 bases from V and 2 bases from J; junction bases left unmatched: 8. The V gene's germline CDR1 is SGDLS and CDR2 YYNGEE. The CDR3 contains 15 residues. DNA for the CDR3: TGTGCCAGCAGCCCCATGGGACTACTACAAGAGACCCAGTACTTC. Residues: CASSPMGLLQETQYF.

Here the CDR3 DNA reads TGTGCCATCGGGGTGGGGAAACTAGCGGGCACAGATACGCAGTATTTT. Protein product: CAIGVGKLAGTDTQYF. This chain joins TRBV10-3 and TRBJ2-3, with 8 bases matching TRBD2. The trim removed 8 bases at V and 1 base at J, leaving 11 bases unmatched. The germline V gene encodes CDR1 ENHRY and CDR2 SYGVKD. The CDR3 is made up of 16 amino acids.

The genes are TRBV19 and TRBJ2-4; tentative D call: TRBD1 (5 bases). Germline lookup yields CDR1 LNHDA and CDR2 SQIVND (reference sequence). There are 12 residues in the CDR3. Trimming shortened V by 2 bases and J by 8 bases, and 7 bases separated the two germline ends. CDR3 loop: CASSIQGHIQYF. The CDR3 DNA sequence: TGTGCCAGTAGTATACAGGGCCACATTCAGTACTTC.

The chain couples TRBV18 to TRBJ2-2, with D possibly called TRBD1 or TRBD2 (5 bases each). CDR1 and CDR2 from the germline V gene are KGHSH and LQKENI. The CDR3 covers 18 residues. Trimming removed 3 bases at V and 4 bases at J, with 21 bases between. CDR3 region: CASSPWPGNIGSTGELFF. The DNA for the CDR3 is TGTGCCAGCTCACCCTGGCCAGGGAATATTGGGAGCACCGGGGAGCTGTTTTTT.

This clone was seen only once. The gene calls are TRBV2 and TRBJ2-1; D is unclear. The CDR3 consists of 15 residues. Germline V CDR1 and CDR2: SNHLY, FYNNEI. Trimming removed 7 bases from V and 9 bases from J, with 22 bases in between. The CDR3 DNA is TGTGCCAGCACTAAAGCCCATACCTCAGCCGCTGAGCAGTTCTTC. As protein: CASTKAHTSAAEQFF.

In nucleotides, the CDR3 is TGTGCCAGCAGCTTAACAGCGAGGGGGTTTAATTCACCCCTCCACTTT. Its translation is CASSLTARGFNSPLHF. The V gene is TRBV9, the J gene TRBJ1-6; TRBD1 might be the D (6 bases). The CDR3 loop spans 16 amino acids. Germline V gene lookup returns CDR1 SGDLS and CDR2 YYNGEE. V lost 4 bases and J 6 bases, leaving 17 bases between the germline ends.

The chain couples TRBV30 to TRBJ2-1, with 7 bases lining up with TRBD1. J gave up 0 bases and V 7 bases, and 3 bases lay outside the gene matches. The CDR3 runs to 13 residues. Germline V lookup: CDR1 GTSNPN, CDR2 SVGIG (reference sequence). CDR3 amino acids: CASRDSSYNEQFF. The DNA of the CDR3 is TGTGCCTCCCGGGACAGCTCCTACAATGAGCAGTTCTTC.

A single count supports this clone. The J gene is TRBJ2-3, the V gene TRBV11-2; D gene uncertain. V lost 7 bases and J 4 bases, leaving 9 bases between the germline ends. From germline, CDR1 is SGHAT and CDR2 FQNNGV. CDR3 length: 12 amino acids. The CDR3 loop reads CASIGSADTQYF. The CDR3 coding sequence is TGTGCCAGCATAGGTTCGGCAGATACGCAGTATTTT.

The chain couples TRBV18 to TRBJ2-4; D not resolved. From germline, CDR1 is KGHSH and CDR2 LQKENI. Trimming stripped 1 base from V and 2 bases from J, with 9 bases between. This CDR3 has 15 residues. The CDR3 here is CASSPQAGTKNIQYF. Written as DNA, the CDR3 is TGTGCCAGCTCACCACAGGCAGGCACCAAAAACATTCAGTACTTC. Filled out from reference TRBV18 and TRBJ2-4, the complete variable domain reads NAGVMQNPRHLVRRRGQEARLRCSPMKGHSHVYWYRQLPEEGLKFMVYLQKENIIDESGMPKERFSAEFPKEGPSILRIQQVVRGDSAAYFCASSPQAGTKNIQYFGAGTRLSVL.

The chain is built from TRBV11-2 and TRBJ1-4, with D maybe TRBD1 (5 bases). The CDR3 has 15 amino acids. CDR1 and CDR2 (germline): SGHAT, FQNNGV. The ends were cut back, 8 bases at V and 5 bases at J, with 18 bases in the middle. CDR3 amino acids: CASGRRGGVNEKLFF. CDR3 bases: TGTGCCAGCGGAAGACGCGGGGGAGTGAATGAAAAACTGTTTTTT.

This chain links TRBV5-1 with TRBJ2-7; D call uncertain. The V end was cut by 6 bases, the J end by 6 bases, with 22 bases between. Germline V gene data show CDR1 as SGHRS and CDR2 as YFSETQ. The length of the CDR3 is 15 residues. In DNA, the CDR3 is TGCGCCAGCACGGGTCTCGCGGCAGGCGCCTCCGAGCAGTACTTC. Translated: CASTGLAAGASEQYF.

To note about this clone: This CDR3 is also generated by other DNA sequences in the sample. The chain couples TRBV6-5 to TRBJ2-5; D is undetermined. The CDR3 extends over 15 amino acids. The V and J ends lost 0 bases and 5 bases respectively, with 13 bases between them. In germline, CDR1 is MNHEY, CDR2 SVGAGI. The CDR3 region is CASSYSPLEGETQYF. Written as DNA, the CDR3 is TGTGCCAGCAGTTACTCACCTCTAGAAGGGGAGACCCAGTACTTC.

The chain employs TRBV2 and TRBJ2-7, with unresolved D. Trimming pared 8 bases from V and 5 bases from J, leaving 10 bases between. CDR3 length equals 11 residues. Germline V CDR1 and CDR2: SNHLY, FYNNEI. CDR3 nucleotide sequence: TGTGCCAGCGTAATAGTCGACGAGCAGTACTTC. Protein: CASVIVDEQYF.

V and J are TRBV6-6 and TRBJ2-7; 9 bases match TRBD1. Germline CDR1 is MNHNY and CDR2 is SVGAGI (reference sequence). V dropped 8 bases and J dropped 5; count of bases not matched to a gene: 4. CDR3 size: 12 residues. CDR3 DNA: TGTGCCAGCGGGACAGGGCGGGACGAGCAGTACTTC. This encodes CASGTGRDEQYF.

This clone was detected only a few times. V and J are TRBV10-3 and TRBJ1-6; D is unclear. Trimming cost V 3 bases and J 9 bases, with 12 bases left between them. The CDR3 contains 14 residues. The V gene's germline CDR1 is ENHRY and CDR2 SYGVKD. For the CDR3, the DNA is TGTGCCATCAGTGATGTAGTGGCAGGTTCACCCCTCCACTTT. Translation gives CAISDVVAGSPLHF.